Shown below are 21 T cell receptor beta chains from a single sample sequenced in a study of high-grade serous ovarian cancer treatment subgroups. Only in-frame clones appear in the TCRdb table, and some are missing; sequencing was by immunoSEQ multiplex PCR. The table shows around 16,000 clones, with around 73% occurring only once. Tumor tissue was taken before any definitive surgery or chemotherapy was given. Sequenced material: tumor tissue. Receptors were obtained from a human donor with high-grade serous ovarian cancer.

The chain couples TRBV30 to TRBJ2-2; D call uncertain. V was clipped by 2 bases and J by 6 bases, with 13 bases between them. Germline assignment: CDR1 GTSNPN and CDR2 SVGIG (reference sequence). The CDR3 is 14 residues long. CDR3 amino acids: CAWSRVQKSGELFF. CDR3 DNA: TGTGCCTGGAGTAGGGTACAGAAATCCGGGGAGCTGTTTTTT.

This chain uses TRBV6-6 with TRBJ1-2; tentative D call: TRBD1 (6 bases). V gave up 6 bases and J gave up 5 bases, with 16 bases separating them. This CDR3 has 14 amino acids. CDR1 is MNHNY, CDR2 SVGAGI, per germline (reference sequence). The CDR3 is CASSLGGAEYGYTF. CDR3 DNA sequence: TGTGCCAGCAGCCTGGGGGGGGCCGAGTATGGCTACACCTTC.

The chain carries TRBV4-3 and TRBJ2-5, with TRBD2 matching over 7 bases. CDR1 LGHNA and CDR2 YSLEER come from the germline V gene. Trimming cost V 3 bases and J 9 bases; bases outside gene matches: 10. The CDR3 has 14 residues. The CDR3 bases are TGCGCCAGCAGCCAGGGAGGGACCCAAGCTCCCCAGTACTTC. Residues: CASSQGGTQAPQYF.

This chain links TRBV2 with TRBJ2-5; D is ambiguous. V was shortened by 6 bases and J by 5 bases, with 13 bases between the two germline ends. From germline, CDR1 is SNHLY and CDR2 FYNNEI. The CDR3 covers 13 residues. This chain's CDR3 is CASRIVHLETQYF. Written as DNA, the CDR3 is TGTGCCAGCAGGATTGTTCATCTCGAGACCCAGTACTTC. The variable domain in full, with the rest retrieved from reference TRBV2 and TRBJ2-5, is EPEVTQTPSHQVTQMGQEVILRCVPISNHLYFYWYRQILGQKVEFLVSFYNNEISEKSEIFDDQFSVERPDGSNFTLKIRSTKLEDSAMYFCASRIVHLETQYFGPGTRLLVL.

The CDR3 DNA reads TGTGCCAGTAGTATGCGAGGTGTGACTGGGGCCAACGTCCTGACTTTC. This sequence encodes CASSMRGVTGANVLTF. The genes are TRBV19 and TRBJ2-6; unclear D gene. V shed 3 bases and J shed 2 bases, with 11 bases lying between them. The CDR3 loop spans 16 amino acids. The germline gives CDR1 LNHDA, CDR2 SQIVND (reference sequence).

This clone showed up just a few times. The J gene is TRBJ1-6, the V gene TRBV10-3; possible D gene TRBD1, 5 bases. V lost 5 bases and J lost 6, with 11 bases in between. Germline V lookup: CDR1 ENHRY, CDR2 SYGVKD. This CDR3 contains 14 residues. This chain's CDR3 is CAISTGQANSPLHF. The CDR3 nucleotides are TGTGCCATCAGTACAGGACAAGCTAATTCACCCCTCCACTTT.

This clone was seen a few times. The rearrangement uses TRBV27 and TRBJ2-7; 9 bases match TRBD1. The germline CDR1 and CDR2 sequences are MNHEY and SMNVEV (reference sequence). The CDR3 sequence is 14 residues long. V lost 2 bases and J lost 5; bases outside the gene matches: 4. CDR3 DNA: TGTGCCAGCAGTTTAACGGACAGGGGACACGAGCAGTACTTC. Amino acids: CASSLTDRGHEQYF.

This clone has a single count. This sequence joins TRBV6-1 and TRBJ2-1; TRBD2 might be the D (5 bases). The CDR3 contains 14 residues. The germline V gene has CDR1 MNHNS and CDR2 SASEGT. V was pared by 11 bases and J by 4 bases, with 18 bases between. CDR3 nucleotide sequence: TGTGCCCACAGAGAGAGCGGCTCGTACAATGAGCAGTTCTTC. Protein sequence: CAHRESGSYNEQFF.

This clone was counted once. This chain connects TRBV11-2 to TRBJ2-1, with no clear D. V was shortened by 1 base and J by 6 bases, with 7 bases between the two germline ends. CDR1 and CDR2 from the germline V gene are SGHAT and FQNNGV. The CDR3 sequence is 13 residues long. The CDR3 coding sequence is TGTGCCAGCAGCTTAGGCGGTCTCAATGAGCAGTTCTTC. It is translated as CASSLGGLNEQFF.

V gene TRBV7-9 combines with J gene TRBJ2-5, with 10 positions matching TRBD2. The germline V gene has CDR1 SEHNR and CDR2 FQNEAQ (reference sequence). The length of the CDR3 is 14 residues. The ends lost 1 base at V and 9 bases at J; junction bases unmatched: 5. CDR3 nucleotides: TGTGCCAGCAGCTTAGGGACTAGCGGCGAGGCCCAGTACTTC. Translating it yields CASSLGTSGEAQYF.

In its sample, this clone was seen a few times. The chain joins TRBV2 to TRBJ1-2; TRBD1 is a possible D gene (6 bases). The CDR3 has 13 residues. From germline, CDR1 is SNHLY and CDR2 FYNNEI. V was trimmed by 4 bases and J by 8 bases, leaving 14 bases between them. CDR3: CASSVRGGGGYTF. In nucleotides, the CDR3 is TGTGCCAGCAGTGTCAGGGGCGGAGGGGGCTACACCTTC.

The chain employs TRBV2 and TRBJ1-2, with D hard to call. CDR3 length: 16 residues. The V gene's germline CDR1 is SNHLY and CDR2 FYNNEI. Trimming removed 0 bases from V and 1 base from J, with 12 bases in between. CDR3 loop: CASSEAFAQFNYGYTF. In DNA form, the CDR3 reads TGTGCCAGCAGTGAAGCTTTCGCACAATTTAACTATGGCTACACCTTC.

The rearrangement links TRBV7-2 to TRBJ1-1; 9 bases align to TRBD1. Germline assignment: CDR1 SGHTA and CDR2 FQGNSA. V lost 5 bases, J lost 1 base, and 14 bases stayed unmatched. This CDR3 comprises 18 residues. CDR3 bases: TGTGCCAGCAGCCAGGGTCCTACAGGGGGCGCCGGGAACACTGAAGCTTTCTTT. It specifies CASSQGPTGGAGNTEAFF.

This rearrangement joins TRBV9 to TRBJ1-2, with D unresolved. V shed 0 bases and J shed 4 bases, with 16 bases lying between them. The length of the CDR3 is 16 residues. Germline V gene lookup returns CDR1 SGDLS and CDR2 YYNGEE. CDR3 residues: CASSVGRPSLSYGYTF. The CDR3 nucleotides are TGTGCCAGCAGCGTAGGCCGACCGTCACTTAGCTATGGCTACACCTTC.

V is TRBV29-1 and J is TRBJ1-1; D unresolved. The CDR3 sequence is 9 residues long. The germline V gene has CDR1 SQVTM and CDR2 ANQGSEA. Trimming pared 3 bases from V and 8 bases from J, leaving 4 bases between. The CDR3 DNA reads TGCAGCGTTGACAGGGAAGCTTTCTTT. Translating gives CSVDREAFF.

The rearrangement uses TRBV7-3 and TRBJ2-5; 8 nucleotides align to TRBD1. From germline, CDR1 is SGHTA and CDR2 FQGTGA. V shed 5 bases and J 1 base; nucleotides not matched to a gene: 9. This CDR3 is built from 16 residues. The CDR3: CASSPRGPGPQETQYF. CDR3 DNA sequence: TGTGCCAGCAGCCCCAGGGGGCCAGGCCCCCAAGAGACCCAGTACTTC.

The genes are TRBV29-1 and TRBJ1-2; TRBD1 aligns across 8 bases. Germline V gene data show CDR1 as SQVTM and CDR2 as ANQGSEA. The CDR3 loop spans 15 amino acids. Trimming took 4 bases from V and 9 from J; bases not matched to a gene: 16. The CDR3 sequence: CSVANDGQGRASYTF. In DNA, the CDR3 is TGCAGCGTTGCCAACGACGGACAGGGCCGGGCGAGCTACACCTTC.

V is TRBV29-1 and J is TRBJ2-2; D may correspond to TRBD1 or TRBD2 (5 bases each). Deletions cut 3 bases from V and 6 bases from J, with 11 bases between. In germline, CDR1 is SQVTM, CDR2 ANQGSEA. The length of the CDR3 is 13 residues. CDR3 in DNA: TGCAGCGTTGAGGGGAGAGGGGCCGGGGAGCTGTTTTTT. Protein sequence: CSVEGRGAGELFF.

This clone was detected a few times. The CDR3 coding sequence is TGTGCCAGCCGGGCAAGATCGGGAACCATCGAGCAGTACTTC. Its protein product is CASRARSGTIEQYF. The chain recombines TRBV7-9 with TRBJ2-7; possibly TRBD2 for D (5 bases). The ends were cut back, 8 bases at V and 6 bases at J, with 20 bases in the middle. Germline-derived CDR1 and CDR2 are SEHNR and FQNEAQ (reference sequence). This CDR3 has 14 amino acids.

J is TRBJ1-1 and V is TRBV19; TRBD1 matches 7 bases. Germline V gives CDR1 LNHDA, CDR2 SQIVND (reference sequence). CDR3 size: 14 residues. The V gene end was trimmed by 3 bases and the J gene end by 2 bases; junction bases not matched to a gene: 3. As DNA, the CDR3 is TGTGCCAGTAGTATGGGACAGATAAACACTGAAGCTTTCTTT. Its translation: CASSMGQINTEAFF.

The CDR3 loop is CASSLGTGYNEKLFF. The DNA of the CDR3 is TGTGCCAGCAGCTTAGGGACAGGTTATAATGAAAAACTGTTTTTT. This chain links TRBV7-9 with TRBJ1-4; 7 nucleotides align to TRBD1. The CDR3 contains 15 residues. With 1 base clipped from V and 4 bases from J, the junction kept 3 bases outside the gene matches. Looked up from germline, CDR1 is SEHNR and CDR2 is FQNEAQ (reference sequence).